This is a list of T cell receptor beta chains from one sample in a study of T cells expressing NK-cell markers. TCRdb derives one entry per CDR3 protein from the 5' RACE reads, leaving out DNA. In all, the sample yields 400,000 to 500,000 distinct CDR3 sequences. Sequencing used blood T cells: a sorted CD56 or NKG2C T cell subset, CD4+ or CD8+ T cells, or bulk PBMC T cells (not recorded which). The receptors here all came from a woman between 18 and 69 years old in good health. Each CDR3 is given with its conserved first and last residue. The order of the fields is V gene, J gene, CDR3 length, CDR3 protein.

TRBV27,TRBJ2-2,14,CASSYNRATGELFF
TRBV20-1,TRBJ1-5,15,CSATGSGTANQPQHF
TRBV19,TRBJ2-1,15,CASSIVSGVYNEQFF
TRBV7-9,TRBJ1-3,16,CASSPGQPNSGNTIYF
TRBV5-1,TRBJ1-6,15,CASSEGDREGSPLHF
TRBV15,TRBJ2-3,16,CATSREGLAGGNTQYF
TRBV5-1,TRBJ1-1,15,CASSLYPGVRTEAFF
TRBV7-9,TRBJ2-5,11,CASSFLLQQYF
TRBV24-1,TRBJ2-5,13,CATSAGIVETQYF
TRBV4-3,TRBJ2-2,16,CASSQDGQGVLKELFF